These T cell receptor beta chains were read from a single sample in a study of blood T cell repertoires in COVID-19. Clones were read by immunoSEQ multiplex PCR, and TCRdb kept only the in-frame ones, dropping some. The table shows about 220,000 clones, with about 83% occurring only once. The specimen was PBMCs or T cells enriched from blood (not recorded which). These receptors originate from a woman aged 35 to 49 who had recovered from COVID-19. Both conserved end residues are part of each CDR3. Fields, in order: D gene, J gene, clone size, V gene, CDR3 protein, CDR3 DNA. A D gene is named only where the DNA matches it firmly. Size tells how often a clone was seen (once, few, many) or the class of an expanded clone, and some rows leave it out.

D gene: TRBD2; J gene: TRBJ2-7; clone size: .; V gene: TRBV5-4; CDR3 protein: CASRAGGSYEQYF; CDR3 DNA: TGTGCCAGCAGGGCGGGAGGTAGCTACGAGCAGTACTTC
D gene: .; J gene: TRBJ1-5; clone size: .; V gene: TRBV4-1; CDR3 protein: CASSQIPQEPQHF; CDR3 DNA: TGCGCCAGCAGCCAAATACCCCAGGAGCCCCAGCATTTT
D gene: TRBD1; J gene: TRBJ1-3; clone size: .; V gene: TRBV27; CDR3 protein: CASSIQGAGNTIYF; CDR3 DNA: TGTGCCAGCAGTATACAGGGGGCGGGAAACACCATATATTTT
D gene: .; J gene: TRBJ1-1; clone size: .; V gene: TRBV5-1; CDR3 protein: CASSQQGGANTEAFF; CDR3 DNA: TGCGCCAGCAGCCAGCAAGGGGGAGCGAACACTGAAGCTTTCTTT
D gene: .; J gene: TRBJ2-6; clone size: .; V gene: TRBV2; CDR3 protein: CASGQLSGANVLTF; CDR3 DNA: TGTGCCAGCGGACAGCTGTCTGGGGCCAACGTCCTGACTTTC
D gene: TRBD1; J gene: TRBJ2-5; clone size: few; V gene: TRBV10-2; CDR3 protein: CASSVSGQQETQYF; CDR3 DNA: TGCGCCAGCAGTGTGTCGGGACAGCAAGAGACCCAGTACTTC
D gene: TRBD2; J gene: TRBJ2-5; clone size: .; V gene: TRBV28; CDR3 protein: CASRLAGPRETQYF; CDR3 DNA: TGTGCCAGCAGATTAGCGGGACCGCGAGAGACCCAGTACTTC
D gene: .; J gene: TRBJ1-2; clone size: few; V gene: TRBV19; CDR3 protein: CASSITFYGYTF; CDR3 DNA: TGTGCCAGTAGTATCACTTTCTATGGCTACACCTTC
D gene: .; J gene: TRBJ2-1; clone size: .; V gene: TRBV7-2; CDR3 protein: CASSPLGRLRGNEQFF; CDR3 DNA: TGTGCCAGCAGCCCGTTAGGTCGCTTGCGGGGCAATGAGCAGTTCTTC
D gene: TRBD2; J gene: TRBJ2-1; clone size: .; V gene: TRBV5-4; CDR3 protein: CASNPGTSGGYNEQFF; CDR3 DNA: TGTGCCAGCAACCCCGGGACTAGCGGGGGATACAATGAGCAGTTCTTC
D gene: .; J gene: TRBJ2-7; clone size: .; V gene: TRBV3-1/TRBV3-2; CDR3 protein: CASSQGWGPEGEQYF; CDR3 DNA: TGTGCCAGCAGCCAAGGTTGGGGCCCGGAAGGGGAGCAGTACTTC
D gene: .; J gene: TRBJ2-5; clone size: .; V gene: TRBV29-1; CDR3 protein: CSVEGGSLGQETQYF; CDR3 DNA: TGCAGCGTTGAAGGAGGGAGCCTGGGGCAAGAGACCCAGTACTTC
D gene: .; J gene: TRBJ1-6; clone size: .; V gene: TRBV5-4; CDR3 protein: CASSFDRSNSPLHF; CDR3 DNA: TGTGCCAGCAGCTTTGACAGGTCTAATTCACCCCTCCACTTT
D gene: TRBD1; J gene: TRBJ1-1; clone size: .; V gene: TRBV18; CDR3 protein: CASSPLDRVFAEAFF; CDR3 DNA: TGTGCCAGCTCACCTCTAGACAGGGTTTTCGCTGAAGCTTTCTTT
D gene: .; J gene: TRBJ2-6; clone size: .; V gene: TRBV11-2; CDR3 protein: CASSFLFTGSSGANVLTF; CDR3 DNA: TGTGCCAGCAGCTTCCTTTTTACAGGGAGCTCTGGGGCCAACGTCCTGACTTTC
D gene: .; J gene: TRBJ2-1; clone size: .; V gene: TRBV18; CDR3 protein: CASSSDSSYNEQFF; CDR3 DNA: TGTGCCAGCTCATCGGACAGCTCCTACAATGAGCAGTTCTTC
D gene: .; J gene: TRBJ1-6; clone size: .; V gene: TRBV27; CDR3 protein: CASKTGQVYNSPLHF; CDR3 DNA: TGTGCCAGCAAGACGGGACAAGTGTATAATTCACCCCTCCACTTT
D gene: TRBD1; J gene: TRBJ2-2; clone size: .; V gene: TRBV11-3; CDR3 protein: CASSLVQGSGELFF; CDR3 DNA: TGTGCCAGCAGCTTAGTACAGGGGAGCGGGGAGCTGTTTTTT
D gene: TRBD2; J gene: TRBJ2-1; clone size: .; V gene: TRBV27; CDR3 protein: CASSFRGLAGTHNEQFF; CDR3 DNA: TGTGCCAGCAGTTTCCGGGGCTTAGCGGGGACCCACAATGAGCAGTTCTTC
D gene: TRBD2; J gene: TRBJ2-5; clone size: .; V gene: TRBV5-1; CDR3 protein: CASSLAGRGTSGSLMETQYF; CDR3 DNA: TGCGCCAGCAGCTTGGCCGGCCGAGGGACTAGCGGGAGTCTTATGGAGACCCAGTACTTC
D gene: .; J gene: TRBJ1-4; clone size: many; V gene: TRBV28; CDR3 protein: CASSLGGHREKLFF; CDR3 DNA: TGTGCCAGCAGTTTAGGGGGACATCGGGAAAAACTGTTTTTT
D gene: .; J gene: TRBJ2-1; clone size: few; V gene: TRBV19; CDR3 protein: CASSTPRGAGSVEQFF; CDR3 DNA: TGTGCCAGTAGTACTCCCCGAGGGGCGGGGTCGGTTGAGCAGTTCTTC
D gene: .; J gene: TRBJ1-1; clone size: .; V gene: TRBV27; CDR3 protein: CASITFVLRGGEAFF; CDR3 DNA: TGTGCCAGCATCACTTTCGTATTGAGGGGAGGGGAAGCTTTCTTT
D gene: .; J gene: TRBJ1-1; clone size: .; V gene: TRBV27; CDR3 protein: CASRPVTGSGTEAFF; CDR3 DNA: TGTGCCAGCAGACCCGTCACAGGGAGTGGTACTGAAGCTTTCTTT
D gene: TRBD1; J gene: TRBJ1-2; clone size: once; V gene: TRBV3-1/TRBV3-2; CDR3 protein: CASSQTHYTGDYGYTF; CDR3 DNA: TGTGCCAGCAGCCAAACCCACTACACAGGGGACTATGGCTACACCTTC
D gene: .; J gene: TRBJ2-4; clone size: .; V gene: TRBV28; CDR3 protein: CASRTPTLAKNIQYF; CDR3 DNA: TGTGCCAGCAGAACTCCGACATTAGCCAAAAACATTCAGTACTTC
D gene: .; J gene: TRBJ1-1; clone size: .; V gene: TRBV10-3; CDR3 protein: CASGMNTEAFF; CDR3 DNA: TGTGCCAGCGGGATGAACACTGAAGCTTTCTTT
D gene: .; J gene: TRBJ1-2; clone size: .; V gene: TRBV2; CDR3 protein: CASKHRTVNYGYTF; CDR3 DNA: TGTGCCAGCAAGCATAGGACAGTAAACTATGGCTACACCTTC
D gene: TRBD1; J gene: TRBJ1-2; clone size: .; V gene: TRBV10-3; CDR3 protein: CAISGTGDGYTF; CDR3 DNA: TGTGCCATCAGCGGGACAGGTGATGGCTACACCTTC
D gene: .; J gene: TRBJ1-1; clone size: .; V gene: TRBV5-5; CDR3 protein: CASSFSPSEAFF; CDR3 DNA: TGTGCCAGCAGCTTCTCCCCGTCTGAAGCTTTCTTT
D gene: .; J gene: TRBJ2-2; clone size: once; V gene: TRBV7-8; CDR3 protein: CASSLLRGTGELFF; CDR3 DNA: TGTGCCAGCAGCTTACTACGGGGCACCGGGGAGCTGTTTTTT